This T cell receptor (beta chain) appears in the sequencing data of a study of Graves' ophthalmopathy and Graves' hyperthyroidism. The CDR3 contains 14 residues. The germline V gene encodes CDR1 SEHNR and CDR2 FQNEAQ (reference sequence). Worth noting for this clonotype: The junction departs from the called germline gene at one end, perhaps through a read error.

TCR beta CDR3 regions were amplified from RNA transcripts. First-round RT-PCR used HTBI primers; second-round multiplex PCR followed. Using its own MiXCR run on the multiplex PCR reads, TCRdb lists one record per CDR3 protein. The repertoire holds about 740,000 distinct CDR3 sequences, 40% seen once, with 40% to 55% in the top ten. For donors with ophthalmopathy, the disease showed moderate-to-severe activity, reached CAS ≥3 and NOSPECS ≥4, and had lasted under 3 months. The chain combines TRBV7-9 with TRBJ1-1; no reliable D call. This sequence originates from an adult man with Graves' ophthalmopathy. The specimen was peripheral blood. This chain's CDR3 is CASSLATPNAEAFF. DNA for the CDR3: TGTGCCAGCAGCTTAGCCACACCGAACGCTGAAGCTTTCTTT.